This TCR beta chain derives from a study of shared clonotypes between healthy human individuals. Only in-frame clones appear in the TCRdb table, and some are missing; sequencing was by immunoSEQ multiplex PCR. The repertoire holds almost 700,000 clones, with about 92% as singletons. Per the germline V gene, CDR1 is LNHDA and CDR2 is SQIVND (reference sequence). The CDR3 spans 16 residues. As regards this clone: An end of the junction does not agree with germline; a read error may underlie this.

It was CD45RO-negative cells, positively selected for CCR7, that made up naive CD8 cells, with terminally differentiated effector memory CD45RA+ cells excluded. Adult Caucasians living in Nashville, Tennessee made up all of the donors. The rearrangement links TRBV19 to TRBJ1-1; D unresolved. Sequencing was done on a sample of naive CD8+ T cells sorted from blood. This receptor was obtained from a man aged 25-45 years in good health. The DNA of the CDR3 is TGTGCCAGTAGCCCCGATTTTTCGGGTTTGAAGACTGAAGCTTTCTTT. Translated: CASSPDFSGLKTEAFF.